These 13 T cell receptor beta chains came from one sample sequenced in a study of breast tumors, draining lymph nodes, adjacent tissues. TCRdb fed the multiplex PCR reads into MiXCR, producing one record per CDR3 protein. The repertoire includes 270,000 or so distinct CDR3 sequences, over 25% of them detected once, and about 1.2% sits in the top ten. Breast cancer patients provided tissue from their axillary draining lymph nodes. Sequences were obtained from axillary lymph node tissue. These receptors were collected from a female donor with breast cancer. Some clones in this sample may be carry-over from other donors' samples.

This chain links TRBV5-1 with TRBJ1-6; D may be TRBD1 (5 bases). The V end was cut by 2 bases, the J end by 8 bases, with 20 bases between. Germline CDR1 SGHRS, CDR2 YFSETQ. The CDR3 has 17 residues. The CDR3 sequence: CASSFSDGRVDDSPLHF. CDR3 bases: TGCGCCAGCAGCTTTTCCGACGGCAGGGTGGATGATTCACCCCTCCACTTT.

Comments on this clonotype: This may be a read error: a much more frequent sequence differs by one nucleotide. J is TRBJ2-7 and V is TRBV13; D remains unclear. CDR1 is PRHDT, CDR2 FYEKMQ, per germline (reference sequence). The V and J ends lost 9 bases and 0 bases respectively, with 9 bases between them. CDR3 length: 12 residues. The CDR3 protein is CASRRHSYEQYF. CDR3 bases: TGTGCCAGTAGGAGACACTCCTACGAGCAGTACTTC.

This clonotype was seen more than once but under ten times. V is TRBV3-1 and J is TRBJ2-1; D is perhaps TRBD1 or TRBD2 (5 bases each). The V end lost 2 bases, the J end lost 5 bases, and 10 bases lay between the germline ends. The CDR3 consists of 14 residues. Germline CDR1 is LGHDT and CDR2 is YNNKEL (reference sequence). As DNA, the CDR3 is TGTGCCAGCAGCCAACTCGAGGGGCACAATGAGCAGTTCTTC. This sequence encodes CASSQLEGHNEQFF.

This clonotype showed up many times. This rearrangement joins TRBV19 to TRBJ2-7, with D tentatively TRBD1 or TRBD2 (5 bases each). The CDR3 has 13 amino acids. Germline CDR1 and CDR2: LNHDA and SQIVND (reference sequence). The germline V and J ends were trimmed by 9 bases and 0 bases, with 12 bases remaining between them. This CDR3 reads CASRDGNSYEQYF. The CDR3 DNA reads TGTGCCAGCCGGGACGGCAACTCCTACGAGCAGTACTTC.

This clonotype was observed a handful of times. A much larger clonotype is one base distant, so this may be a read error. The chain links TRBV11-2 to TRBJ2-3; 10 positions match TRBD1. The junction had 14 bases not matched to a gene; V was cut back by 4 bases and J by 7 bases. The CDR3 spans 17 residues. From germline, CDR1 is SGHAT and CDR2 FQNNGV. The CDR3 DNA is TGTGCCAGCAGCTCTGGCTCCCGGGACAGGGGTAGAAATACGCAGTATTTT. Translating gives CASSSGSRDRGRNTQYF.

This clonotype showed up many times. DNA of the CDR3: TGCAGCGCCCTGGACGGAAACACCGGGGAGCTGTTTTTT. It is translated as CSALDGNTGELFF. The rearrangement links TRBV29-1 to TRBJ2-2, with no clear D. Trimming removed 7 bases at V and 2 bases at J, with 11 bases between. Germline loops: CDR1 SQVTM, CDR2 ANQGSEA. This CDR3 contains 13 residues.

This clonotype was detected ten times or more. V and J are TRBV11-1 and TRBJ1-5, with D unresolved. Per germline, CDR1 SGHAT and CDR2 FQDESV (reference sequence). V was shortened by 2 bases and J by 5 bases, with 7 bases between the two germline ends. This CDR3 is 13 amino acids long. CDR3 protein: CASSLYRDQPQHF. As DNA, the CDR3 is TGTGCCAGCAGCTTATATCGGGATCAGCCCCAGCATTTT.

This clonotype was found many times. This chain links TRBV7-6 with TRBJ1-5, with D possibly TRBD1 on 5 matching bases. V lost 4 bases and J lost 9, with 13 bases in between. Germline-derived CDR1 and CDR2 are SGHVS and FNYEAQ. The CDR3 length is 13 residues. The CDR3 nucleotides are TGTGCCAGCAGCTCGGGGACCCTGGGGCCCCAGCATTTT. It is translated as CASSSGTLGPQHF.

The table lists this clonotype with many counts. The chain links TRBV25-1 to TRBJ2-6, with D possibly TRBD1 on 6 matching bases. Trimming stripped 1 base from V and 0 bases from J, with 22 bases between. From germline, CDR1 is MGHDK and CDR2 SYGVNS. The CDR3 loop spans 21 amino acids. CDR3: CASSESHRPRGTYSGANVLTF. For the CDR3, the DNA is TGTGCCAGCAGTGAATCCCACAGGCCCAGGGGAACATACTCTGGGGCCAACGTCCTGACTTTC.

V gene TRBV2 combines with J gene TRBJ2-2, with 14 bases that match TRBD2. Losses at the gene ends were 6 bases for V and 0 bases for J; bases not matched to a gene: 3. Germline-derived CDR1 and CDR2 are SNHLY and FYNNEI. This CDR3 is built from 17 residues. The CDR3 loop is CASRLTSGGANTGELFF. The CDR3 coding sequence is TGTGCCAGCAGGTTGACTAGCGGGGGGGCGAACACCGGGGAGCTGTTTTTT.

This clonotype has at least ten counts. This chain connects TRBV20-1 to TRBJ2-7; D possibly corresponds to TRBD2 (6 bases). V lost 5 bases to trimming and J lost 1 base, with 18 bases between them. The germline V gene encodes CDR1 DFQATT and CDR2 SNEGSKA (reference sequence). This CDR3 spans 15 amino acids. CDR3 DNA sequence: TGCAGTGCTCCCGATTCCGGGGGACTTTCCTACGAGCAGTACTTC. This gives the protein CSAPDSGGLSYEQYF.

This clonotype has a count of ten or more. This chain joins TRBV4-1 and TRBJ2-2; 11 nucleotides agree with TRBD2. V lost 1 base and J lost 5; bases outside the gene matches: 6. CDR1 is MGHRA, CDR2 YSYEKL, per germline. The CDR3 loop spans 17 amino acids. DNA for the CDR3: TGCGCCAGCAGCCAAGTCACTAGCGGGGGCGGAACCGGGGAGCTGTTTTTT. This gives the protein CASSQVTSGGGTGELFF.

A few counts support this clonotype. V and J are TRBV4-1 and TRBJ1-5, with TRBD1 matching over 7 bases. CDR3 length: 17 residues. With 3 bases clipped from V and 0 bases from J, the junction kept 8 bases outside the gene matches. Germline CDR1 reads MGHRA; CDR2 reads YSYEKL. CDR3 amino acids: CASSQRTGGDSNQPQHF. The CDR3 coding sequence is TGCGCCAGCAGCCAGCGGACAGGTGGGGATAGCAATCAGCCCCAGCATTTT.